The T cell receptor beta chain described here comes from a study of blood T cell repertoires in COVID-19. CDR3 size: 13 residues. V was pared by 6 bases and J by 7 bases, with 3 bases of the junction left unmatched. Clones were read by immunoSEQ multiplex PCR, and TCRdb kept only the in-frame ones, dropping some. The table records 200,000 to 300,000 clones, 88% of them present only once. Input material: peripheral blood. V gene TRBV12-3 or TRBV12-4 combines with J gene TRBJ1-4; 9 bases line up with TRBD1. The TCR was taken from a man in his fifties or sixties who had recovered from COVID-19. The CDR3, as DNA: TGTGCCAGCAGAGGACAGGGGCGTGAAAAACTGTTTTTT. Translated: CASRGQGREKLFF.